These 28 T cell receptor beta chains share one sample of origin, sequenced in a study of blood T cell repertoires in COVID-19. Using immunoSEQ multiplex PCR, the repertoire was profiled, and TCRdb retains in-frame clones only, with some absent. The data hold around 190,000 clones, with roughly 77% observed a single time. Sample: peripheral blood. These receptors all stem from a man aged 70-80 years with active or convalescent COVID-19.

This clone was observed once. The CDR3 DNA sequence: TGCGCCAGCAGGTCAGAGACTAGCGCGTCCTACGAGCAGTACTTC. This translates into CASRSETSASYEQYF. This rearrangement joins TRBV4-1 to TRBJ2-7; 8 bases agree with TRBD2. This CDR3 spans 15 amino acids. Per the germline V gene, CDR1 is MGHRA and CDR2 is YSYEKL. V lost 6 bases, J lost 1 base, and 8 bases stayed unmatched.

This chain links TRBV10-3 with TRBJ1-1; 7 bases agree with TRBD1. The germline V gene has CDR1 ENHRY and CDR2 SYGVKD. V shed 4 bases, J shed 5 bases, and the junction held 4 bases outside the gene matches. This CDR3 region has 13 residues. The chain's CDR3 is CAISATGPTEAFF. The CDR3 region has the DNA TGTGCCATCAGTGCGACAGGGCCGACTGAAGCTTTCTTT.

This clone was recorded once. The chain is built from TRBV2 and TRBJ2-3; the match to TRBD2 covers 10 bases. Losses at the gene ends were 3 bases for V and 6 bases for J; bases not matched to a gene: 9. CDR1 and CDR2 (germline): SNHLY, FYNNEI. The CDR3 is made up of 16 amino acids. The CDR3 sequence: CASSDGAGGRADTQYF. CDR3 bases: TGTGCCAGCAGTGATGGAGCGGGAGGGCGGGCGGATACGCAGTATTTT.

This chain uses TRBV30 with TRBJ1-3; D is ambiguous. V was trimmed by 3 bases and J by 4 bases, leaving 13 bases between them. CDR3 length: 14 amino acids. Germline V gene lookup returns CDR1 GTSNPN and CDR2 SVGIG (reference sequence). DNA of the CDR3: TGTGCCTGGAGGACGAATACAGTGGGAAACACCATATATTTT. It codes for CAWRTNTVGNTIYF.

This clone was recorded once. This chain links TRBV15 with TRBJ2-5, with unresolved D. The CDR3 is 16 residues long. Germline V lookup: CDR1 LNHNV, CDR2 YYDKDF (reference sequence). Trimming removed 0 bases from V and 5 bases from J, with 16 bases in between. The CDR3 region is CATSRDPESAGETQYF. CDR3 in DNA: TGTGCCACCAGCAGAGATCCGGAAAGCGCCGGGGAGACCCAGTACTTC.

The rearrangement joins TRBV4-1 to TRBJ1-1; D perhaps matches TRBD1 (6 bases). The CDR3 is 14 amino acids. Looked up from germline, CDR1 is MGHRA and CDR2 is YSYEKL. Trimming removed 2 bases from V and 4 bases from J, with 11 bases in between. In nucleotides, the CDR3 is TGCGCCAGCAGCCAAAACCGGGACACCACTGAAGCTTTCTTT. Translating it yields CASSQNRDTTEAFF.

The gene calls are TRBV3-1 (or the pseudogene TRBV3-2) and TRBJ1-1, with TRBD1 identical over 9 bases. This CDR3 spans 13 amino acids. V trimming: 1 base; J trimming: 10 bases; junction bases outside the gene matches: 4. The germline gives CDR1 LGHDT, CDR2 YNNKEL (reference sequence). DNA of the CDR3: TGTGCCAGCAGCCAAGGACAGGGGGTAACAGCTTTCTTT. Its translation: CASSQGQGVTAFF.

The CDR3 here is CASSWGPGGDYGYTF. Here the CDR3 DNA reads TGTGCCAGTAGTTGGGGTCCAGGGGGCGACTATGGCTACACCTTC. This sequence joins TRBV19 and TRBJ1-2, with TRBD1 identical over 8 bases. Trimming cost V 5 bases and J 3 bases; bases outside gene matches: 8. Germline V lookup: CDR1 LNHDA, CDR2 SQIVND (reference sequence). CDR3 length: 15 amino acids.

The chain joins TRBV11-2 to TRBJ2-1; 12 bases are a match to TRBD2. This CDR3 is 15 amino acids long. CDR1 and CDR2 (germline): SGHAT, FQNNGV. V lost 8 bases to trimming and J lost 6 bases; unmatched junction nucleotides: 8. The CDR3 here is CASLPPSGRANEQFF. For the CDR3, the DNA is TGTGCCAGCCTGCCGCCTAGCGGGAGGGCCAATGAGCAGTTCTTC. Complete variable domain (other parts from reference TRBV11-2 and TRBJ2-1): EAGVAQSPRYKIIEKRQSVAFWCNPISGHATLYWYQQILGQGPKLLIQFQNNGVVDDSQLPKDRFSAERLKGVDSTLKIQPAKLEDSAVYLCASLPPSGRANEQFFGPGTRLTVL.

Here the CDR3 reads CASSQSGTSEETQYF. CDR3 nucleotide sequence: TGTGCCAGCAGTCAAAGCGGGACTAGTGAAGAGACCCAGTACTTC. V gene TRBV7-9 combines with J gene TRBJ2-5, with TRBD2 matching over 8 bases. Germline CDR1 reads SEHNR; CDR2 reads FQNEAQ (reference sequence). This CDR3 has 15 residues. Losses at the gene ends were 6 bases for V and 3 bases for J; bases not matched to a gene: 9. Using reference TRBV7-9 and TRBJ2-5 for the parts outside the CDR3, the full variable domain is DTGVSQNPRHKITKRGQNVTFRCDPISEHNRLYWYRQTLGQGPEFLTYFQNEAQLEKSRLLSDRFSAERPKGSFSTLEIQRTEQGDSAMYLCASSQSGTSEETQYFGPGTRLLVL.

This clone was seen a handful of times. The CDR3 loop reads CASSLSPADSGNTIYF. The CDR3 coding sequence is TGTGCCAGCAGCTTGTCCCCTGCAGACTCTGGAAACACCATATATTTT. The chain recombines TRBV5-4 with TRBJ1-3; no clear D gene. The germline V gene has CDR1 SGHNT and CDR2 YYREEE (reference sequence). The V and J ends lost 1 base and 0 bases respectively, with 11 bases between them. This CDR3 has 16 amino acids. The variable domain in full, completed from reference TRBV5-4 and TRBJ1-3, reads ETGVTQSPTHLIKTRGQQVTLRCSSQSGHNTVSWYQQALGQGPQFIFQYYREEENGRGNFPPRFSGLQFPNYSSELNVNALELDDSALYLCASSLSPADSGNTIYFGEGSWLTVV.

This clone was seen a handful of times. V is TRBV25-1 and J is TRBJ2-5; 11 nucleotides agree with TRBD1. The junction had 14 bases not matched to a gene; V was cut back by 6 bases and J by 5 bases. Germline V gene data show CDR1 as MGHDK and CDR2 as SYGVNS. The CDR3 is made up of 17 amino acids. In nucleotides, the CDR3 is TGTGCCAGCAGCCCCGGTTACAGGACAGGGGGCAGGGAGACCCAGTACTTC. As protein: CASSPGYRTGGRETQYF.

This clone occurred a few times. This chain connects TRBV27 to TRBJ2-7, with 8 nucleotides matching TRBD1. The CDR3 runs to 16 residues. Germline-derived CDR1 and CDR2 are MNHEY and SMNVEV (reference sequence). The V gene end was trimmed by 6 bases and the J gene end by 2 bases; junction bases not matched to a gene: 12. CDR3: CASSPGGAPGPYEQYF. CDR3 bases: TGTGCCAGCAGCCCAGGGGGCGCCCCGGGTCCCTACGAGCAGTACTTC.

The chain joins TRBV5-6 to TRBJ1-6; 8 nucleotides match TRBD1. V shed 4 bases and J 4 bases; nucleotides not matched to a gene: 4. Germline-derived CDR1 and CDR2 are SGHDT and YYEEEE. This CDR3 comprises 15 residues. CDR3 DNA: TGTGCCAGCAGCCGGGGACAGGATTATAATTCACCCCTCCACTTT. This translates into CASSRGQDYNSPLHF.

The rearrangement links TRBV29-1 to TRBJ2-5; TRBD2 matches at 8 bases. The CDR3 extends over 14 amino acids. Trimming took 5 bases from V and 3 from J; bases not matched to a gene: 8. Germline V gives CDR1 SQVTM, CDR2 ANQGSEA. CDR3 loop: CSVSLTSVKETQYF. DNA of the CDR3: TGCAGCGTTAGTTTGACTAGCGTTAAAGAGACCCAGTACTTC.

The rearrangement links TRBV5-1 to TRBJ2-4; 10 bases line up with TRBD2. V trimming: 3 bases; J trimming: 8 bases; junction bases outside the gene matches: 8. CDR3 length: 15 residues. CDR1 SGHRS and CDR2 YFSETQ come from the germline V gene. CDR3 loop: CASSSGTSDGDIQYF. For the CDR3, the DNA is TGCGCCAGCAGCTCCGGGACTAGCGATGGAGACATTCAGTACTTC.

On this clone itself: At one end the junction does not follow the germline gene, possibly because of a read error. The V gene is TRBV12-3 or TRBV12-4, the J gene TRBJ2-3; D remains unclear. The CDR3 spans 11 residues. CDR3 amino acids: CASSFTNTQYF. The CDR3 DNA reads as TGTGCCAGCAGTTTCACAAATACGCAGTATTTT.

V gene TRBV14 combines with J gene TRBJ2-5, with TRBD2 as a possible D gene (6 bases). Germline CDR1 and CDR2: SGHDN and FVKESK. This CDR3 is built from 18 residues. Trimming left V 2 bases short and J 4 bases short, with 23 bases between. CDR3 DNA sequence: TGTGCCAGCAGCCAACCCTCCCGGGGGAGCTTGAGAGGAGAGACCCAGTACTTC. It yields the protein CASSQPSRGSLRGETQYF.

This chain connects TRBV6-2 or TRBV6-3 to TRBJ2-6, with 9 bases that match TRBD2. CDR1 and CDR2 from the germline V gene are MNHEY and SVGEGT. Trimming took 4 bases from V and 4 from J; bases not matched to a gene: 17. The CDR3 is 20 amino acids. CDR3 DNA sequence: TGTGCCAGCAGTTTCTTTAGCGGGAGTAGGCCGCTTAAGGGGGCCAACGTCCTGACTTTC. Translation: CASSFFSGSRPLKGANVLTF.

As concerns this clone: The junction and the germline gene differ at one end; a read error may be behind it. Written as DNA, the CDR3 is TGTGCCAGCAGCTTAGTACCCCAGGGGGCGTTGAATTTT. Amino acids: CASSLVPQGALNF. The gene calls are TRBV11-2 and TRBJ1-5; 8 positions agree with TRBD1. CDR3 length equals 13 residues. Germline loops: CDR1 SGHAT, CDR2 FQNNGV.

The rearrangement links TRBV3-1 (or the pseudogene TRBV3-2) to TRBJ2-3, with TRBD2 matching over 8 bases. CDR1 is LGHDT and CDR2 is YNNKEL in the germline V gene (reference sequence). V lost 2 bases to trimming and J lost 7 bases; unmatched junction nucleotides: 14. The CDR3 covers 17 residues. The CDR3, as DNA: TGTGCCAGCAGCCAACCCGGACTAGCTCTAGGGGTGAATACGCAGTATTTT. This sequence encodes CASSQPGLALGVNTQYF.

The table lists this clone with a count of one. V and J are TRBV9 and TRBJ2-2; 10 nucleotides line up with TRBD1. Germline trimming cut 2 bases from V and 3 bases from J; bases unmatched to any gene: 4. This CDR3 has 16 residues. Germline-derived CDR1 and CDR2 are SGDLS and YYNGEE. CDR3 coding DNA: TGTGCCAGCAGCGTCGGGACAGGGGCTTACACCGGGGAGCTGTTTTTT. It codes for CASSVGTGAYTGELFF.

The chain couples TRBV7-3 to TRBJ2-1; possibly TRBD2 for D (6 bases). Trimming removed 5 bases at V and 6 bases at J, with 17 bases between. Germline CDR1 SGHTA, CDR2 FQGTGA. The CDR3 spans 15 residues. CDR3 DNA: TGTGCCAGCAGCCCCGGGCTAGCGTACACCAATGAGCAGTTCTTC. As protein: CASSPGLAYTNEQFF.

V is TRBV6-5 and J is TRBJ1-2; the D gene is possibly TRBD1 (6 bases). The CDR3 has 14 amino acids. Germline CDR1 and CDR2: MNHEY and SVGAGI. Trimming stripped 6 bases from V and 4 bases from J, with 15 bases between. In DNA, the CDR3 is TGTGCCAGCAGCAAAGGATCCAGGGGCTATGGCTACACCTTC. This sequence encodes CASSKGSRGYGYTF.

The chain is built from TRBV5-6 and TRBJ2-3; D call uncertain. This CDR3 has 13 residues. The germline CDR1 and CDR2 sequences are SGHDT and YYEEEE. V shed 0 bases and J shed 4 bases, with 6 bases lying between them. The CDR3 is CASSLGAADTQYF. The CDR3, as DNA: TGTGCCAGCAGCTTGGGAGCCGCAGATACGCAGTATTTT. The complete variable domain, with remaining parts taken from reference TRBV5-6 and TRBJ2-3, reads DAGVTQSPTHLIKTRGQQVTLRCSPKSGHDTVSWYQQALGQGPQFIFQYYEEEERQRGNFPDRFSGHQFPNYSSELNVNALLLGDSALYLCASSLGAADTQYFGPGTRLTVL.

This chain uses TRBV14 with TRBJ2-3; 7 bases are a match to TRBD2. The CDR3 is made up of 16 amino acids. Germline CDR1 is SGHDN and CDR2 is FVKESK. After removal of 1 base from V and 1 base from J, the junction contained 5 bases not matched to a gene. CDR3 sequence: CASSQASGYRTDTQYF. The CDR3 DNA reads as TGTGCCAGCAGCCAAGCTAGCGGATACCGCACAGATACGCAGTATTTT. Filled out from reference TRBV14 and TRBJ2-3, the complete variable domain reads EAGVTQFPSHSVIEKGQTVTLRCDPISGHDNLYWYRRVMGKEIKFLLHFVKESKQDESGMPNNRFLAERTGGTYSTLKVQPAELEDSGVYFCASSQASGYRTDTQYFGPGTRLTVL.

This clone has only one observation. This rearrangement joins TRBV6-6 to TRBJ2-5; a possible D gene is TRBD2 (5 bases). CDR1 is MNHNY and CDR2 is SVGAGI in the germline V gene (reference sequence). Trimming shortened V by 7 bases and J by 2 bases, and 14 bases separated the two germline ends. This CDR3 has 14 amino acids. CDR3 nucleotides: TGTGCCAGCACCAACAGACGGGGACAAGAGACCCAGTACTTC. Amino acids: CASTNRRGQETQYF.

This clone was recorded once. The genes are TRBV14 and TRBJ1-1, with D maybe TRBD1 (6 bases). The ends were cut back, 1 base at V and 4 bases at J, with 7 bases in the middle. The CDR3 is 13 amino acids. CDR1 and CDR2 from the germline V gene are SGHDN and FVKESK. In DNA form, the CDR3 reads TGTGCCAGCAGCCAAGTACAGGGCACTGAAGCTTTCTTT. Translating gives CASSQVQGTEAFF.